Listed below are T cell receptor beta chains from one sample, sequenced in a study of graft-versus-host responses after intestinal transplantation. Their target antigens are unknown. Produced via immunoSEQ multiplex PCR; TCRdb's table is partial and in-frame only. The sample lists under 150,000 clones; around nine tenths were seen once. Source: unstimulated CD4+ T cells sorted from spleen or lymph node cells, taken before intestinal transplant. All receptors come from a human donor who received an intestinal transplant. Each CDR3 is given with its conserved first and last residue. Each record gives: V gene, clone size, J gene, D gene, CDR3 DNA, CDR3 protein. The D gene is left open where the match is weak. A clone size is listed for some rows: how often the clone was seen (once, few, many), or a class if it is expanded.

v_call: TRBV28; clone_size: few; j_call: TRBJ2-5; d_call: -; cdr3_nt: TGTGCCAGCAGACAAGGGGTGGAGACCCAGTACTTC; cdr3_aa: CASRQGVETQYF
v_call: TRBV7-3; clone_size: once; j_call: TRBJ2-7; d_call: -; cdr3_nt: TGTGCCAGCAGCCCCCAGTCATACGAGCAGTACTTC; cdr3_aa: CASSPQSYEQYF
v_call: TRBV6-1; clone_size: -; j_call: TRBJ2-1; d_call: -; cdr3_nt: TGTGCCAGCAGTGTCATGGTCGAGTACAATGAGCAGTTCTTC; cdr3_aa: CASSVMVEYNEQFF
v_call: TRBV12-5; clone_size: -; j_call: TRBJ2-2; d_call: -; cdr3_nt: TGTGCTAGTGGTTTGGTACCGGAGGGGAACACCGGGGAGCTGTTTTTT; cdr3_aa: CASGLVPEGNTGELFF
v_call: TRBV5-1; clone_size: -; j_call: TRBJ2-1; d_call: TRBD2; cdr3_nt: TGCGCCAGTCTCCCCTGGTTGGGACTAGCGGGGGGTGAGCAGTTCTTC; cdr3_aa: CASLPWLGLAGGEQFF
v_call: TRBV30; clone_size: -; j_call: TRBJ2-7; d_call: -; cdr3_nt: TGTGCCTGCAAGACAGGCCCCTACGAGCAGTACTTC; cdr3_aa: CACKTGPYEQYF
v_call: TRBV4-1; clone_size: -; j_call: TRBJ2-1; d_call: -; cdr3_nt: TGCGCCAGCAGCCAAGATGGGTACGGGGGGCCCGGTGAGCAGTTCTTC; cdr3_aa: CASSQDGYGGPGEQFF
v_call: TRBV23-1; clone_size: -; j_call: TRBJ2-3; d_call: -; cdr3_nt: TGCGCCAGCAGTCAATCGGAGGACTACCGCACAGATACGCAGTATTTT; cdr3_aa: CASSQSEDYRTDTQYF
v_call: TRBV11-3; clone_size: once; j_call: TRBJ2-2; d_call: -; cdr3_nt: TGTGCCAGCAGCTTATCCGGGGGGAACACCGGGGAGCTGTTTTTT; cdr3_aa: CASSLSGGNTGELFF
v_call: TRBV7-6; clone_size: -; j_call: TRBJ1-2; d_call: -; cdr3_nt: TGTGCCAGCAGCTTAGACAGGGACGGCTATGGCTACACCTTC; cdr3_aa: CASSLDRDGYGYTF
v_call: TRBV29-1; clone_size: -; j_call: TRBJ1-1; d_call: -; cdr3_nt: TGCAGCGTTGAAGGACATTTCCAGGTTGGCACTGAAGCTTTCTTT; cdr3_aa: CSVEGHFQVGTEAFF
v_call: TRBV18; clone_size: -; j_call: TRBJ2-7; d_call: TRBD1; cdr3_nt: TGTGCCAGCTCACTGACAGGGGGCGAGCAGTACTTC; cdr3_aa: CASSLTGGEQYF
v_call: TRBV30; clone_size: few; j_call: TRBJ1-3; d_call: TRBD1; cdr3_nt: TGTGCCTGGAGTCGGACAGGTTGGGAAAACACCATATATTTT; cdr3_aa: CAWSRTGWENTIYF
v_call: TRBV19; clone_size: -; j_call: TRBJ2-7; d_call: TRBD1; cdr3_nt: TGTGCCAGTAGTATCAACAGGGGGTACGAGCAGTACTTC; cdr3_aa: CASSINRGYEQYF
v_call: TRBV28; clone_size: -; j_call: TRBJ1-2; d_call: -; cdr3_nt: TGTGCCAGCAGTTTTCGTACAGGGAACTATGGCTACACCTTC; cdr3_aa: CASSFRTGNYGYTF
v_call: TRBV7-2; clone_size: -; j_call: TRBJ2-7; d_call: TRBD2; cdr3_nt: TGTGCCAGCAGCCCGAGACTAGCAACCTCGAACGAGCAGTACTTC; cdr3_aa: CASSPRLATSNEQYF
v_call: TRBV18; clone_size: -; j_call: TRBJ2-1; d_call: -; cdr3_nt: TGTGCCAGCTCACCGATGGGAGGAGATGAGCAGTTCTTC; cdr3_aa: CASSPMGGDEQFF
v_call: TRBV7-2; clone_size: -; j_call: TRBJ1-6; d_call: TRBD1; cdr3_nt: TGTGCCAGCAGCGATCCCGGGACAGGGGGCTTAGGTTCACCCCTCCACTTT; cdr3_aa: CASSDPGTGGLGSPLHF
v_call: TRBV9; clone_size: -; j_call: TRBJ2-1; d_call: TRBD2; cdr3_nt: TGTGCCAGCAGCGTGGGGACTAGCGCCTACAATGAGCAGTTCTTC; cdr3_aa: CASSVGTSAYNEQFF
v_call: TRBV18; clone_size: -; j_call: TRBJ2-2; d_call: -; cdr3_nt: TGTGCCAGCTCACCGGGACAGAACACCGGGGAGCTGTTTTTT; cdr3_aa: CASSPGQNTGELFF
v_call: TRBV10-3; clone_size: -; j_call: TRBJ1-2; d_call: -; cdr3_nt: TGTGCCAGCCGCAGGGTCGGCTATGGCTACACCTTC; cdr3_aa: CASRRVGYGYTF
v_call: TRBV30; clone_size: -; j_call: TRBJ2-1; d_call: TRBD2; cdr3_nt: TGTGCCTGGAGTGTACAGGGGAGCGGGGGGGCAATTAAACCGTTCTTC; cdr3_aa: CAWSVQGSGGAIKPFF
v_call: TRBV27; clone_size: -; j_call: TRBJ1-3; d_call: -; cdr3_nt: TGTGCCAGCAGTTCTGGGGGGTCCGGAAACACCATATATTTT; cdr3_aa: CASSSGGSGNTIYF
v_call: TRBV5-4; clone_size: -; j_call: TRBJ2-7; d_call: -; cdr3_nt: TGTGCCAGCAGCTATGGCCTGATCTACGAGCAGTACTTC; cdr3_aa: CASSYGLIYEQYF
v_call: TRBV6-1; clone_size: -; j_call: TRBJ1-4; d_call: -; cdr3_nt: TGTGCCAGCGGTCTGCGCCGTTCTAATGAAAAACTGTTTTTT; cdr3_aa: CASGLRRSNEKLFF
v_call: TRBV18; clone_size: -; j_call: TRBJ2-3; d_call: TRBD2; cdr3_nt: TGTGCCAGCTCACCAACGACGGGAGGGCCCACAGATACGCAGTATTTT; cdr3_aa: CASSPTTGGPTDTQYF
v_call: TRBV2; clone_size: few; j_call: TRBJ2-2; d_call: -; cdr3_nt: TGTGCCAGCAGTGAGACGGGTAACACCGGGGAGCTGTTTTTT; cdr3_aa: CASSETGNTGELFF
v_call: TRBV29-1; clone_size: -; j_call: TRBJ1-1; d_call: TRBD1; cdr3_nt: TGCAGCGTTGAAGATTGGACAGGGCTTGGTGAAGCTTTCTTT; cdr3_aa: CSVEDWTGLGEAFF
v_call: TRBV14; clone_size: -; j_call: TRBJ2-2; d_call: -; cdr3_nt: TGTGCCAGCAGGTACAGTAACACCGGGGAGCTGTTTTTT; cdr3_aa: CASRYSNTGELFF
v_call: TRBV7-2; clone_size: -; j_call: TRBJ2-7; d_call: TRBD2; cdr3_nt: TGTGCTTCGCGCCTAGCGGGATCTTACGAGCAGTACTTC; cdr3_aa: CASRLAGSYEQYF
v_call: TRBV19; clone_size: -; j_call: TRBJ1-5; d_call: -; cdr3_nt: TGTGCCAGTAGTATTAAGAGCTATAGCAATCAGCCCCAGCATTTT; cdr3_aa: CASSIKSYSNQPQHF
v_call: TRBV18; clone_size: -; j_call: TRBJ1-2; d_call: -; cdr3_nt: TGTGCCAGCTCACCGGACAGTGAGAGCTATGGCTACACCTTC; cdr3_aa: CASSPDSESYGYTF
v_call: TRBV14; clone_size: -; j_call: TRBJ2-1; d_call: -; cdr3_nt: TGTGCCAGCAGCCGAACTAGCTTTGAGCAGTTCTTC; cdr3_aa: CASSRTSFEQFF
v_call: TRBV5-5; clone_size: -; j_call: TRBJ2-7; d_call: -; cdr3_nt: TGTGCCAGCCGTTCGGGGGGCCACGAGCAGTACTTC; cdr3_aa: CASRSGGHEQYF
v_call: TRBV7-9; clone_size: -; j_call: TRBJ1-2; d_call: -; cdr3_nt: TGTGCCAGCAGCTTACCGAGGGGGTCGGAGGGCTACACCTTC; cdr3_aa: CASSLPRGSEGYTF
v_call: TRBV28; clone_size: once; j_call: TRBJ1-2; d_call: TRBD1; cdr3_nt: TGTGCCAGCAGTTCGGCGGGACAGGGGTTAATCGGCTACACCTTC; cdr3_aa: CASSSAGQGLIGYTF
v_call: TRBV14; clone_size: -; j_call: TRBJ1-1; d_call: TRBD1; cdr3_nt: TGTGCCAGCAGCCCCTTAGGGACAGGGGTGAACACTGAAGCTTTCTTT; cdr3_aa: CASSPLGTGVNTEAFF
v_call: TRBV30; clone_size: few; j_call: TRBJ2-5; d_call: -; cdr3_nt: TGTGCCTGGAGTGTACTAGCAGAGACCCAGTACTTC; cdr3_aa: CAWSVLAETQYF
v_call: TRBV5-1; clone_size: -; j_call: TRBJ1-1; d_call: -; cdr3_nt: TGCGCCAGCAGCTTACAGGAAAACACTGAAGCTTTCTTT; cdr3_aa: CASSLQENTEAFF
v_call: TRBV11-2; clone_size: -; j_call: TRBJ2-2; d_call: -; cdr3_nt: TGTGCCAGCAGCTTTGGGGGGTTTGGGGGGGAGCTGTTTTTT; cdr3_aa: CASSFGGFGGELFF
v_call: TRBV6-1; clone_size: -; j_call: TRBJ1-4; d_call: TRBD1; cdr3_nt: TGTGCCAGCAGCCGGACAGGGGGAGGTGAAAAACTGTTTTTT; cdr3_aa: CASSRTGGGEKLFF
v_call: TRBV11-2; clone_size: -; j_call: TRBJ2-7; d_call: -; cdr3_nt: TGTGCCAGCAGTCGAGGGGGGGGACCCACCGCCGAGCAGTACTTC; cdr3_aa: CASSRGGGPTAEQYF
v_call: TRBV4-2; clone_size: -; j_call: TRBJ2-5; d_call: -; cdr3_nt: TGTGCCAGCAGCCAACGGGGATCGGGGGAGACCCAGTACTTC; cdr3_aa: CASSQRGSGETQYF
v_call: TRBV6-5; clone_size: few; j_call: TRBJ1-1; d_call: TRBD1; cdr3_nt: TGTGCCAGCACCAGGGGGCGTGGTACTGAAGCTTTCTTT; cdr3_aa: CASTRGRGTEAFF
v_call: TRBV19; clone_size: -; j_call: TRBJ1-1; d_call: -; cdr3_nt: TGTGCCAGTAGTAAATTACTGCGGGAGCTCGAAGCTTTCTTT; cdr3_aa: CASSKLLRELEAFF
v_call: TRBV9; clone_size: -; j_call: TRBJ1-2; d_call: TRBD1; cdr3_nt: TGTGCCAGCAGCTCTCGGACAGGGGGCGCCTATGGCTACACCTTC; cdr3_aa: CASSSRTGGAYGYTF
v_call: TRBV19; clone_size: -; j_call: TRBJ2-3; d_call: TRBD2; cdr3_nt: TGTGCCAGTAGCCTAGCGGGAGGAGTTCCAGATACGCAGTATTTT; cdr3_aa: CASSLAGGVPDTQYF
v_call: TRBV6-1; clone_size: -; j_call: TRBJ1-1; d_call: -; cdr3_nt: TGTGCCAGCAGTGAAGTAGGGACACTGAACACTGAAGCTTTCTTT; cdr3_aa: CASSEVGTLNTEAFF
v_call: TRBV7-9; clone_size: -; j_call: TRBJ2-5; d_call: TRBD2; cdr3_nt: TGTGCCAGCAGCTTAAGGGGCGGGGGACTCCAAGAGACCCAGTACTTC; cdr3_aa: CASSLRGGGLQETQYF
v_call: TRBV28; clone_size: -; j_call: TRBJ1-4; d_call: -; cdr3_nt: TGTGCCACCTCGGCGGCAGCTGAAAAACTGTTCTTT; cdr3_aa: CATSAAAEKLFF
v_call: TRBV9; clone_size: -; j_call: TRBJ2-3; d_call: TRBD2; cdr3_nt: TGTGCCAGCAGCTTCAAGAGCGGGGGGAATTTCTATACGCAGTATTTT; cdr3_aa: CASSFKSGGNFYTQYF
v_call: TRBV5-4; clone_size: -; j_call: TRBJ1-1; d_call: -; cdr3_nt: TGTGCCAGCAGCTTGGCCGTCAGGAACACTGAAGCTTTCTTT; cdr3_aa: CASSLAVRNTEAFF
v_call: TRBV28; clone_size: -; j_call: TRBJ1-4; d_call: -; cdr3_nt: TGTGCCAGCAGCACCGGGACACTTGCAACTAATGAAAAACTGTTTTTT; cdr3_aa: CASSTGTLATNEKLFF
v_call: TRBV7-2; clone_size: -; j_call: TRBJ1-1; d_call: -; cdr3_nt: TGTGCCAGCAGCTTTGGACCGGGGACTGAAGCTTTCTTT; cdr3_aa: CASSFGPGTEAFF
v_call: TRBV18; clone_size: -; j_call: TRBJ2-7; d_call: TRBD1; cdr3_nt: TGTGCCAGCTCACTAATTACCTCCGGACAGGGACCTACCTACGAGCAGTACTTC; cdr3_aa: CASSLITSGQGPTYEQYF
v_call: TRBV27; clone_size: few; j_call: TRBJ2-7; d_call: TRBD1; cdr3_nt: TGTGCCAGCAGTGGACGACAGGGCTACGAGCAGTACTTC; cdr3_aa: CASSGRQGYEQYF
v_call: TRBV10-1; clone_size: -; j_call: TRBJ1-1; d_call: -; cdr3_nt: TGCGCCAGCAGTTCCGACAGCCGTTCGAACACTGAAGCTTTCTTT; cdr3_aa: CASSSDSRSNTEAFF
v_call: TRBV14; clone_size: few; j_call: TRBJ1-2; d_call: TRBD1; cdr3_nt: TGTGCCAGCAGCCGGGACAGGGGAGGAGTAAATGGCTACACCTTC; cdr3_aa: CASSRDRGGVNGYTF
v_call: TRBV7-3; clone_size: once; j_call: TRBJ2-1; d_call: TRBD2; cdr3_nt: TGTGCCAGCAGCTCCGATAGCGGGAGGGCCGGGTATGAGCAGTTCTTC; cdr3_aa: CASSSDSGRAGYEQFF
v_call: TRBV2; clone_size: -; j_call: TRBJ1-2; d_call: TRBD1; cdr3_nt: TGTGCCAGCAGTGAAGGGGACAGCCGCTATGGCTACACCTTC; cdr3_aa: CASSEGDSRYGYTF